This T cell receptor beta chain was recovered during a study of T cells after yellow fever vaccination. CDR1 is SGDLS and CDR2 is YYNGEE in the germline V gene. The CDR3 runs to 17 residues. V dropped 3 bases and J dropped 0 bases, with 17 bases sitting between them. Notes on this clonotype: As yet, its antigen is unknown.

Study outcomes and limitations: Abundant clonotypes (contaminants from the bulk population) could be present in FACS-sorted repertoires. A limited proportion of clonotypes was detected within both the CD4 and CD8 compartments.

TCRdb redid the calling of the 5' RACE reads with MiXCR, one entry per CDR3 protein. The sample records almost 600,000 distinct CDR3 sequences, approximately 13% being singletons. This chain links TRBV9 with TRBJ2-3, with D possibly matching TRBD1 (6 bases). Sequencing was performed on PBMCs, taken on the day of the yellow fever booster vaccination. The clonotype comes from a man younger than 40 who received the YFV17D yellow fever vaccine. The CDR3 coding sequence is TGTGCCAGCAGCGCGAATACAGGGTTATCTAGCACAGATACGCAGTATTTT. Translated: CASSANTGLSSTDTQYF. Drawing the rest from reference TRBV9 and TRBJ2-3, the complete variable domain is DSGVTQTPKHLITATGQRVTLRCSPRSGDLSVYWYQQSLDQGLQFLIQYYNGEERAKGNILERFSAQQFPDLHSELNLSSLELGDSALYFCASSANTGLSSTDTQYFGPGTRLTVL.